This entry concerns a single T cell receptor (beta chain). PCR amplification relied on 60 Vbeta primers (plus 13 Jbeta primers). The data were produced by immunoSEQ multiplex PCR, yet TCRdb's version contains in-frame clones alone and is incomplete. The table includes hundreds of thousands of clones, 82% detected once. This specimen comes from a study of cytomegalovirus exposure and HLA in healthy donors. V was pared by 6 bases and J by 7 bases, with 8 bases of the junction left unmatched. Germline lookup yields CDR1 SEHNR and CDR2 FQNEAQ (reference sequence). The CDR3 sequence is 15 residues long. This clonotype was sampled from a man aged 40-55 years in good health and CMV-seropositive. This sequence joins TRBV7-9 and TRBJ2-1; 11 nucleotides agree with TRBD2. Sequencing was performed on PBMCs. The CDR3: CASSASGTSGNEQFF. The DNA of the CDR3 is TGTGCCAGCAGTGCCTCGGGGACTAGCGGTAATGAGCAGTTCTTC.